This entry lists 32 T cell receptor beta chains sequenced from one sample in a study of molecular identifiers for immune sequencing clone quantification. TCRdb ran MiXCR on the PCR reads and lists one entry per CDR3 protein. The table lists about 630,000 distinct CDR3 sequences, 25% of them singletons. Sequencing was carried out using naive CD8+ T cells from blood, with Jurkat cell RNA spiked in. Subset meaning: FACS-sorted CD8+CD4-CCR7+CD45RA+ naive T cells. The source is a human donor in good health. Some libraries in this study had Jurkat cell RNA spiked in.

The chain employs TRBV2 and TRBJ2-5; D remains ambiguous. V gave up 5 bases and J gave up 2 bases, with 12 bases separating them. Germline loops: CDR1 SNHLY, CDR2 FYNNEI. The CDR3 is made up of 14 amino acids. The CDR3 protein is CASSSDTIQETQYF. The CDR3 DNA is TGTGCCAGCAGTAGCGACACCATTCAAGAGACCCAGTACTTC.

V and J are TRBV5-4 and TRBJ2-7; D is possibly TRBD1 (6 bases). The CDR3 is 15 residues long. V was clipped by 4 bases and J by 2 bases, with 16 bases between them. Germline assignment: CDR1 SGHNT and CDR2 YYREEE (reference sequence). CDR3 bases: TGTGCCAGCAGCCTCGGACAGCCTGCGACCTACGAGCAGTACTTC. Translated: CASSLGQPATYEQYF.

In this sample, this clonotype turned up many times. The CDR3 loop reads CASRHLAGEDTDTQYF. The CDR3 bases are TGTGCCAGCAGACACTTAGCGGGAGAGGACACAGATACGCAGTATTTT. V and J are TRBV3-1 and TRBJ2-3, with 9 nucleotides matching TRBD2. The CDR3 loop spans 16 amino acids. Germline V CDR1 and CDR2: LGHDT, YNNKEL (reference sequence). With 6 bases clipped from V and 2 bases from J, the junction kept 9 bases outside the gene matches.

This clonotype was seen many times. The genes are TRBV20-1 and TRBJ2-3; D gene ambiguous. Germline assignment: CDR1 DFQATT and CDR2 SNEGSKA (reference sequence). Trimming removed 0 bases from V and 4 bases from J, with 14 bases in between. The CDR3 loop spans 15 amino acids. CDR3 sequence (DNA): TGCAGTGCTAGAGATTTTAATAAGGGCTCAGATACGCAGTATTTT. It translates to CSARDFNKGSDTQYF.

Ten or more counts support this clonotype. The chain uses TRBV7-2 and TRBJ2-7; D unresolved. Trimming cost V 1 base and J 5 bases, with 12 bases left between them. The CDR3 contains 14 residues. In germline, CDR1 is SGHTA, CDR2 FQGNSA. The CDR3 DNA reads as TGTGCCAGCAGCTTAGGGTTAGCTTTCGACGAGCAGTACTTC. It translates to CASSLGLAFDEQYF.

About this clonotype: This could be a read error, since a much larger clone is one nucleotide away. The chain recombines TRBV3-1 with TRBJ2-6; D is perhaps TRBD1 or TRBD2 (5 bases each). Germline V gives CDR1 LGHDT, CDR2 YNNKEL (reference sequence). CDR3 size: 16 residues. This CDR3 reads CASSQPGSSGANVPTF. CDR3 coding DNA: TGTGCCAGCAGCCAACCGGGATCCTCTGGGGCCAACGTCCCGACTTTC.

At least ten counts were recorded for this clonotype. The chain employs TRBV28 and TRBJ2-7; D unclear. The germline V and J ends were trimmed by 2 bases and 2 bases, with 10 bases remaining between them. The germline V gene encodes CDR1 MDHEN and CDR2 SYDVKM. CDR3 length: 14 amino acids. The CDR3 region is CASSLRRTTYEQYF. CDR3 nucleotide sequence: TGTGCCAGCAGTTTAAGAAGGACCACCTACGAGCAGTACTTC. The full variable domain, completed using reference TRBV28 and TRBJ2-7, is DVKVTQSSRYLVKRTGEKVFLECVQDMDHENMFWYRQDPGLGLRLIYFSYDVKMKEKGDIPEGYSVSREKKERFSLILESASTNQTSMYLCASSLRRTTYEQYFGPGTRLTVT.

This clonotype came up once. The junction differs from germline at one of its ends, possibly a read error. The chain combines TRBV19 with TRBJ2-7; D is unresolved. Looked up from germline, CDR1 is LNHDA and CDR2 is SQIVND (reference sequence). This CDR3 comprises 13 residues. Written as DNA, the CDR3 is TGTGCCGGTAGTATAACACAGTTCTACGAGCAGTACTTC. Encoded protein: CAGSITQFYEQYF.

This clonotype was seen many times. The chain links TRBV5-4 to TRBJ2-3; 7 nucleotides agree with TRBD2. Germline CDR1 and CDR2: SGHNT and YYREEE (reference sequence). V shed 4 bases and J 2 bases; nucleotides not matched to a gene: 13. This CDR3 spans 17 amino acids. CDR3 loop: CASSRKGLRQVTDTQYF. The CDR3 bases are TGTGCCAGCAGCCGTAAGGGACTACGTCAGGTCACAGATACGCAGTATTTT.

This clonotype showed up many times. The rearrangement joins TRBV25-1 to TRBJ1-5; 11 positions agree with TRBD1. The CDR3 runs to 15 residues. V dropped 3 bases and J dropped 4; count of bases not matched to a gene: 2. Germline V CDR1 and CDR2: MGHDK, SYGVNS. The CDR3 loop reads CASSDGTGGNQPQHF. The CDR3 DNA reads TGTGCCAGCAGTGACGGGACAGGGGGAAATCAGCCCCAGCATTTT.

The chain employs TRBV9 and TRBJ1-4; 7 bases match TRBD1. V trimming: 0 bases; J trimming: 2 bases; junction bases outside the gene matches: 1. Per the germline V gene, CDR1 is SGDLS and CDR2 is YYNGEE. This CDR3 comprises 15 residues. CDR3: CASSVEGATNEKLFF. Written as DNA, the CDR3 is TGTGCCAGCAGCGTAGAGGGGGCCACTAATGAAAAACTGTTTTTT.

This clonotype was picked up a small number of times. The chain uses TRBV6-5 and TRBJ2-7; possibly TRBD1 for D (6 bases). CDR1 is MNHEY, CDR2 SVGAGI, per germline. The CDR3 has 16 amino acids. Trimming took off 0 bases at V and 2 bases at J, with 14 bases between the two ends. This chain's CDR3 is CASSYSGRSGAYEQYF. CDR3 DNA: TGTGCCAGCAGTTACTCGGGCAGATCAGGGGCCTACGAGCAGTACTTC.

V gene TRBV4-2 combines with J gene TRBJ2-7, with TRBD2 matching 10 bases. The CDR3 loop spans 16 amino acids. J lost 2 bases, V lost 4 bases, and 8 bases had no gene match. Germline-derived CDR1 and CDR2 are LGHNA and YNFKEQ. Written as DNA, the CDR3 is TGTGCCAGCAGCCCGGTAGCGGGAGGCACCCCCTACGAGCAGTACTTC. Encoded protein: CASSPVAGGTPYEQYF.

In this sample, this clonotype turned up a few times. The CDR3: CASWGYGYTF. Written as DNA, the CDR3 is TGTGCCAGTTGGGGGTATGGCTACACCTTC. The V and J genes are TRBV9 and TRBJ1-2, with a possible D match to TRBD1 (5 bases). This CDR3 has 10 residues. Per the germline V gene, CDR1 is SGDLS and CDR2 is YYNGEE. The V and J ends lost 8 bases and 5 bases respectively, with 7 bases between them.

The V call is TRBV30, the J call TRBJ2-3; D ambiguous. V shed 4 bases and J shed 4 bases, with 15 bases lying between them. Germline CDR1 and CDR2: GTSNPN and SVGIG (reference sequence). The CDR3 is 14 residues long. The CDR3 here is CAWTPGPRPDTQYF. The CDR3 DNA reads as TGTGCCTGGACACCCGGCCCGCGCCCAGATACGCAGTATTTT.

This clonotype was found many times. The chain has TRBV29-1 and TRBJ2-7; tentatively, D is TRBD1 (6 bases). V was shortened by 2 bases and J by 2 bases, with 13 bases between the two germline ends. This CDR3 is 14 amino acids long. CDR1 and CDR2 (germline): SQVTM, ANQGSEA. The CDR3 protein is CSVESGGTPYEQYF. Here the CDR3 DNA reads TGCAGCGTTGAAAGTGGGGGCACCCCCTACGAGCAGTACTTC.

This sequence joins TRBV7-8 and TRBJ2-1, with TRBD2 as a possible D gene (5 bases). Germline loops: CDR1 SGHVS, CDR2 FQNEAQ. This CDR3 has 15 amino acids. The CDR3 DNA follows: TGTGCAGGCAGCGTTCGGACTTCTCATACAGTGGAGCAGTTCTTC. Amino acids: CAGSVRTSHTVEQFF. Based on the CDR3 plus reference TRBV7-8 and TRBJ2-1, the full variable domain is GAGVSQSPRYKVAKRGQDVALRCDPISGHVSLFWYQQALGQGPEFLTYFQNEAQLDKSGLPSDRFFAERPEGSVSTLKIQRTQQEDSAVYLCAGSVRTSHTVEQFFGPGTRLTVL.

Note on this clonotype: A clone one base away is much larger, so this may be a read error. This chain uses TRBV6-2 or TRBV6-3 with TRBJ2-3; D is unresolved. This CDR3 has 13 residues. Germline lookup yields CDR1 MNHEY and CDR2 SVGEGT. DNA for the CDR3: TGTGCCAGCAGTTTGGTCAACACAGATACGCAGTGTTTT. Amino acid sequence: CASSLVNTDTQCF.

This clonotype occurred many times. The chain uses TRBV5-1 and TRBJ1-1, with TRBD1 identical over 9 bases. Germline trimming cut 4 bases from V and 5 bases from J; bases unmatched to any gene: 6. This CDR3 contains 14 residues. Germline loops: CDR1 SGHRS, CDR2 YFSETQ. The CDR3 region is CASSIGQGRTEAFF. CDR3 in DNA: TGCGCCAGCAGCATAGGACAGGGGCGGACTGAAGCTTTCTTT.

For this clonotype: Possible read error: a much larger clone is one base away. The chain is built from TRBV5-1 and TRBJ2-3; 8 bases line up with TRBD2. The CDR3 loop spans 18 amino acids. Trimming removed 0 bases from V and 1 base from J; junction bases left unmatched: 10. Germline values: CDR1 SGHRS, CDR2 YFSETQ. The DNA of the CDR3 is TGCGCCAGCAGCTTGGCCATCGCGCGGGGGGTGGGCACAGATACGCAGTATTTT. Translated: CASSLAIARGVGTDTQYF. Supplemented by reference TRBV5-1 and TRBJ2-3, the full variable domain reads KAGVTQTPRYLIKTRGQQVTLSCSPISGHRSVSWYQQTPGQGLQFLFEYFSETQRNKGNFPGRFSGRQFSNSRSEMNVSTLELGDSALYLCASSLAIARGVGTDTQYFGPGTRLTVL.

V usage is TRBV21-1 and J usage is TRBJ1-5. TRBV21-1 is designated a pseudogene. CDR3 size: 18 residues. In DNA form, the CDR3 reads TGTGCCAGCAGCAAAACGGGGGGAGGGCGTCCAGAGGATCAGCCCCAGCATTTT. Its translation: CASSKTGGGRPEDQPQHF.

J is TRBJ2-3 and V is TRBV19; D possibly corresponds to TRBD1 (6 bases). CDR1 and CDR2 (germline): LNHDA, SQIVND (reference sequence). The ends were cut back, 1 base at V and 2 bases at J, with 10 bases in the middle. The CDR3 loop spans 15 amino acids. The CDR3 bases are TGTGCCAGTAGTATAGGACGGGACAACACAGATACGCAGTATTTT. This encodes CASSIGRDNTDTQYF.

This chain uses TRBV28 with TRBJ2-7; TRBD2 might be the D (7 bases). V was cut by 8 bases and J by 1 base, with 18 bases left in between. CDR1 and CDR2 from the germline V gene are MDHEN and SYDVKM. This CDR3 has 15 amino acids. The CDR3 DNA follows: TGTGCCAGCGGGGGGGATGACAGGTTATCCTACGAGCAGTACTTC. Its protein product is CASGGDDRLSYEQYF.

This clonotype was seen many times. The chain combines TRBV7-9 with TRBJ1-1; weak D call: TRBD1 (5 bases). The germline V and J ends were trimmed by 4 bases and 1 base, with 10 bases remaining between them. CDR3 length: 14 residues. Germline CDR1 and CDR2: SEHNR and FQNEAQ (reference sequence). The CDR3 region has the DNA TGTGCCAGCAGCTCAACCAGGGAGAACACTGAAGCTTTCTTT. Translating it yields CASSSTRENTEAFF. Together with reference TRBV7-9 and TRBJ1-1, the CDR3 gives the full variable domain: DTGVSQNPRHKITKRGQNVTFRCDPISEHNRLYWYRQTLGQGPEFLTYFQNEAQLEKSRLLSDRFSAERPKGSFSTLEIQRTEQGDSAMYLCASSSTRENTEAFFGQGTRLTVV.

About this clonotype: A read error is possible here, since a much larger clone lies one base away. The chain has TRBV5-6 and TRBJ2-2; 8 nucleotides line up with TRBD2. With V trimmed by 2 bases and J by 1 base, 4 bases remained unmatched. Germline CDR1 and CDR2: SGHDT and YYEEEE. The CDR3 extends over 16 amino acids. CDR3 in amino acids: CASSLTTSVNTGELFF. CDR3 in DNA: TGTGCCAGCAGCTTAACGACTAGCGTGAACACCGGGGAGCTGTTTTTT.

Many counts were recorded for this clonotype. The chain uses TRBV5-8 and TRBJ1-1; D unresolved. Germline-derived CDR1 and CDR2 are SGHTS and YDEGEE. This CDR3 has 13 amino acids. V was clipped by 8 bases and J by 4 bases, with 15 bases between them. The CDR3 DNA sequence: TGTGCCAGTAGCGACATCCGGAGCACTGAAGCTTTCTTT. It yields the protein CASSDIRSTEAFF.

This clonotype was seen at least ten times. The V call is TRBV12-3 or TRBV12-4, the J call TRBJ1-1; perhaps TRBD1 as D (5 bases). V lost 1 base and J 11 bases, leaving 8 bases between the germline ends. The CDR3 length is 11 residues. In DNA, the CDR3 is TGTGCCAGCAGTTTAGGGACATGGGCTTTCTTT. It yields the protein CASSLGTWAFF.

The rearrangement links TRBV3-1 to TRBJ1-1; the D gene is possibly TRBD1 (6 bases). The CDR3 is made up of 16 amino acids. Deletions cut 1 base from V and 1 base from J, with 13 bases between. Germline V CDR1 and CDR2: LGHDT, YNNKEL (reference sequence). The CDR3 sequence is CASSQAKGQSNTEAFF. The CDR3 coding sequence is TGTGCCAGCAGCCAAGCAAAAGGACAGTCGAACACTGAAGCTTTCTTT.

Note on this clonotype: This clone may be a read error of a much larger clone one base away. The V and J genes are TRBV30 and TRBJ2-3; D is perhaps TRBD2 (5 bases). The germline V gene encodes CDR1 GTSNPN and CDR2 SVGIG (reference sequence). V lost 4 bases and J 4 bases, leaving 15 bases between the germline ends. The CDR3 is 14 amino acids. The CDR3 is CAWNVGPSPDTQYF. DNA for the CDR3: TGTGCCTGGAATGTAGGGCCTAGCCCAGATACGCAGTATTTT.

Many counts were recorded for this clonotype. The CDR3 loop is CASSLVTGASEAFF. CDR3 nucleotides: TGCGCCAGCAGCTTGGTAACAGGGGCCTCTGAAGCTTTCTTT. The chain employs TRBV5-1 and TRBJ1-1, with TRBD1 matching 7 bases. V shed 0 bases, J shed 6 bases, and the junction held 5 bases outside the gene matches. The CDR3 sequence is 14 residues long. CDR1 is SGHRS and CDR2 is YFSETQ in the germline V gene. The entire variable domain, with the rest obtained from reference TRBV5-1 and TRBJ1-1, is as follows: KAGVTQTPRYLIKTRGQQVTLSCSPISGHRSVSWYQQTPGQGLQFLFEYFSETQRNKGNFPGRFSGRQFSNSRSEMNVSTLELGDSALYLCASSLVTGASEAFFGQGTRLTVV.

CDR3 in DNA: TGTGCCAGCAGCTACCAGGGGGCGACAGATACGCAGTATTTT. Protein sequence: CASSYQGATDTQYF. V and J are TRBV27 and TRBJ2-3, with 8 bases fitting TRBD1. The CDR3 is made up of 14 amino acids. CDR1 MNHEY and CDR2 SMNVEV come from the germline V gene (reference sequence). The trim removed 6 bases at V and 3 bases at J, leaving 5 bases unmatched.

This clonotype was observed a few times. J is TRBJ1-4 and V is TRBV30, with TRBD1 as a possible D gene (6 bases). This CDR3 region has 10 residues. Looked up from germline, CDR1 is GTSNPN and CDR2 is SVGIG (reference sequence). V lost 7 bases, J lost 12 bases, and 12 bases lay in between. This chain's CDR3 is CASRDKELFF. In DNA, the CDR3 is TGTGCCTCCCGGGACAAGGAACTGTTTTTT.